This entry lists 2 T cell receptor beta chains sequenced from one sample in a study of blood T cell repertoires in COVID-19. The repertoire was sequenced with immunoSEQ multiplex PCR; TCRdb's copy has only in-frame clones and lacks some. The table records 65,000 to 75,000 clones, about 88% of them present only once. The sample consisted of peripheral blood. The receptors stem from a woman between 50 and 59 years old with active COVID-19.

This clone was seen just once. This sequence joins TRBV11-2 and TRBJ1-1; no clear D gene. V lost 2 bases and J 1 base, leaving 8 bases between the germline ends. Germline V lookup: CDR1 SGHAT, CDR2 FQNNGV. The CDR3 has 14 amino acids. The CDR3 spells CASSLSPGNTEAFF. Written as DNA, the CDR3 is TGTGCCAGCAGCTTATCCCCAGGGAACACTGAAGCTTTCTTT.

This clone was seen a single time. The chain uses TRBV7-2 and TRBJ2-2, with D perhaps TRBD1 (5 bases). The germline gives CDR1 SGHTA, CDR2 FQGNSA. V was shortened by 7 bases and J by 2 bases, with 11 bases between the two germline ends. The CDR3 consists of 14 residues. CDR3 region: CASNSQGNTGELFF. CDR3 nucleotides: TGTGCCAGCAATTCCCAGGGAAACACCGGGGAGCTGTTTTTT.